This TCR beta chain was sequenced in a study of shared clonotypes between healthy human individuals. About the study: A donor's plate count was three for CD4 naive and three for CD4 memory; CD8 naive had two and CD8 memory one.

The J segment lost 3 bases and the V segment lost 4 bases, leaving 5 bases of the junction unmatched. Germline V gives CDR1 LGHNA, CDR2 YNFKEQ. The CDR3 spans 15 residues. Assay used: immunoSEQ multiplex PCR; TCRdb lists only in-frame clones, some missing. The sample comprises about 2.1 million clones, 80% to 95% of which are singletons, and more than 1.5% rests with the top ten. CD45RO-negative CD8 cells positively selected for CCR7 made up the naive population, which excluded terminally differentiated effector memory CD45RA+ cells. Among the donors, all were Caucasian adults who lived in Nashville, Tennessee.

This rearrangement joins TRBV4-2 to TRBJ1-4; TRBD1 matches at 7 bases. Sequencing was performed on naive CD8+ T cells from PBMCs. The receptor comes from a man aged 18 to 30 in good health. Some clones in this sample may be carry-over from other donors' samples. In DNA, the CDR3 is TGTGCCAGCAGCCTAATCGGGACAGCTAATGAAAAACTGTTTTTT. It encodes CASSLIGTANEKLFF.